This T cell receptor (beta chain) is from a study of cytomegalovirus exposure and HLA in healthy donors. Profiled with immunoSEQ multiplex PCR; TCRdb holds only in-frame clones, not every one. The data hold about 120,000 clones, with about 92% observed a single time. Notes on this clone: Its target is unknown.

Study-wide results and limits: Many donors shared some public TCRs, even though most TCR sequences were rare. In a later analysis, first-cohort TCR clusters were found to tend to co-occur in the 90 to 150 validation repertoires. The authors listed 150 to 200 TCR beta chains as cytomegalovirus-associated.

With V trimmed by 3 bases and J by 2 bases, 9 bases remained unmatched. The CDR3 extends over 16 amino acids. Germline CDR1 SGHRS, CDR2 YFSETQ. This sequence joins TRBV5-1 and TRBJ2-7; TRBD1 aligns across 9 bases. Input material: PBMCs. The sequence came from a woman under 30 in good health and CMV-seronegative. This CDR3 reads CASSSVGTGKTYEQYF. The CDR3 DNA reads TGCGCCAGCAGCTCGGTCGGGACAGGGAAAACCTACGAGCAGTACTTC.